The 26 T cell receptor beta chains presented below share a single source sample, sequenced in a study of T cell repertoires in cytomegalovirus infection. MiXCR, run by TCRdb on the reads, gives a single entry per CDR3 protein. The sample gives about 530,000 distinct CDR3 sequences, about 30% of which show up once; 13% is in the top ten. The sequencing sample was made of PBMCs. The receptors were gathered from a human donor in good health (CMV status not recorded). Some clones in this sample may be carry-over from other donors' samples.

The chain links TRBV6-6 to TRBJ2-7; possibly TRBD1 or TRBD2 for D (5 bases each). Germline V gene data show CDR1 as MNHNY and CDR2 as SVGAGI (reference sequence). The V end lost 6 bases, the J end lost 0 bases, and 21 bases lay between the germline ends. The CDR3 totals 17 residues. CDR3 region: CASSHKGPPGYSYEQYF. The CDR3 DNA sequence: TGTGCCAGCAGCCACAAGGGACCCCCGGGTTACTCCTACGAGCAGTACTTC.

The chain joins TRBV6-2 or TRBV6-3 to TRBJ2-2; 14 bases line up with TRBD2. Germline V lookup: CDR1 MNHEY, CDR2 SVGEGT. The V and J ends lost 2 bases and 4 bases, in that order; junction bases with no gene match: 6. The CDR3 is made up of 18 amino acids. CDR3 residues: CASSYRLAGGPGTGELFF. In nucleotides, the CDR3 is TGTGCCAGCAGTTACCGACTAGCGGGAGGGCCGGGCACCGGGGAGCTGTTTTTT.

The CDR3 spells CASSGSLASGDEQFF. In DNA form, the CDR3 reads TGTGCCAGCAGCGGGTCGTTGGCTTCGGGGGATGAGCAGTTCTTC. This chain links TRBV7-2 with TRBJ2-1; the D gene is possibly TRBD2 (6 bases). Trimming removed 5 bases from V and 8 bases from J, with 19 bases in between. Germline V lookup: CDR1 SGHTA, CDR2 FQGNSA. This CDR3 is built from 15 residues.

This chain links TRBV6-5 with TRBJ1-1; 7 bases fit TRBD1. The V and J ends lost 6 bases and 5 bases, in that order; junction bases with no gene match: 12. The length of the CDR3 is 15 residues. CDR1 is MNHEY and CDR2 is SVGAGI in the germline V gene. The CDR3 DNA is TGTGCCAGCAGCCGCGAAGGGGGCGGAGGGACTGAAGCTTTCTTT. This encodes CASSREGGGGTEAFF.

This clonotype was detected many times. J is TRBJ1-1 and V is TRBV29-1, with 9 nucleotides matching TRBD1. Germline V CDR1 and CDR2: SQVTM, ANQGSEA. The CDR3 runs to 13 residues. The V segment lost 6 bases and the J segment 1 base; nucleotides outside the gene matches: 3. CDR3 sequence reads: CSVDRGGNTEAFF. For the CDR3, the DNA is TGCAGCGTGGACAGGGGCGGGAACACTGAAGCTTTCTTT.

This clonotype was recorded many times. The chain is built from TRBV7-3 and TRBJ2-3; D not resolved. Per the germline V gene, CDR1 is SGHTA and CDR2 is FQGTGA. There are 13 residues in the CDR3. V was shortened by 2 bases and J by 2 bases, with 5 bases between the two germline ends. The CDR3 region has the DNA TGTGCCAGCAGCTTAGTCACCACAGATACGCAGTATTTT. Translated, it gives CASSLVTTDTQYF.

The chain uses TRBV19 and TRBJ2-7; D is undetermined. Germline values: CDR1 LNHDA, CDR2 SQIVND (reference sequence). V gave up 11 bases and J gave up 2 bases, with 4 bases separating them. The CDR3 is 9 amino acids. In nucleotides, the CDR3 is TGTGCCCCCCCCTACGAGCAGTACGTC. Protein sequence: CAPPYEQYV.

At least ten counts were recorded for this clonotype. This chain links TRBV7-2 with TRBJ2-3, with D possibly TRBD1 on 6 matching bases. The CDR3 contains 14 residues. The germline V and J ends were trimmed by 5 bases and 1 base, with 10 bases remaining between them. Germline V gives CDR1 SGHTA, CDR2 FQGNSA. In DNA, the CDR3 is TGTGCCAGCAGCCACTACAGGGGCACAGATACGCAGTATTTT. Translation gives CASSHYRGTDTQYF.

This chain connects TRBV7-2 to TRBJ2-2, with a possible D match to TRBD2 (6 bases). Germline CDR1 SGHTA, CDR2 FQGNSA. The germline V and J ends were trimmed by 1 base and 0 bases, with 15 bases remaining between them. The CDR3 totals 18 residues. CDR3 residues: CASSLVGRGGANTGELFF. For the CDR3, the DNA is TGTGCCAGCAGCTTAGTGGGTAGAGGCGGGGCGAACACCGGGGAGCTGTTTTTT.

The chain joins TRBV11-2 to TRBJ2-5; D is tentatively TRBD1 or TRBD2 (5 bases each). The CDR3 totals 16 residues. V was pared by 1 base and J by 5 bases, with 17 bases between. The germline gives CDR1 SGHAT, CDR2 FQNNGV. The CDR3 DNA follows: TGTGCCAGCAGCTTAGTTGGGGCCGGCCCGGGGGAGACCCAGTACTTC. The encoded protein is CASSLVGAGPGETQYF. Combining the CDR3 with reference TRBV11-2 and TRBJ2-5 gives the whole variable domain EAGVAQSPRYKIIEKRQSVAFWCNPISGHATLYWYQQILGQGPKLLIQFQNNGVVDDSQLPKDRFSAERLKGVDSTLKIQPAKLEDSAVYLCASSLVGAGPGETQYFGPGTRLLVL.

The gene calls are TRBV20-1 and TRBJ2-7; 9 bases align to TRBD2. Germline V gene sequence: CDR1 DFQATT, CDR2 SNEGSKA (reference sequence). CDR3 length: 13 residues. Trimming removed 7 bases from V and 4 bases from J; junction bases left unmatched: 8. The CDR3 nucleotides are TGCAGTGGGGGACTAGCCAACTGGTACGAGCAGTACTTC. Amino acid sequence: CSGGLANWYEQYF.

The chain has TRBV6-2 or TRBV6-3 and TRBJ2-1, with D perhaps matching TRBD2 (5 bases). Between the trimmed V and J ends, which lost 10 bases and 6 bases, there was a span of 19 bases. Germline lookup yields CDR1 MNHEY and CDR2 SVGEGT. The CDR3 covers 14 residues. The CDR3 DNA follows: TGTGCCACCGAGCGGAGTCGCAACCTCAATGAGCAGTTCTTC. It codes for CATERSRNLNEQFF.

This clonotype showed up just a few times. The rearrangement joins TRBV4-1 to TRBJ2-2, with 10 nucleotides matching TRBD2. Germline V gives CDR1 MGHRA, CDR2 YSYEKL. The CDR3 sequence is 16 residues long. Trimming cost V 0 bases and J 4 bases; bases outside gene matches: 2. The CDR3 loop reads CASSQDSSGSTGELFF. In nucleotides, the CDR3 is TGCGCCAGCAGCCAAGATTCTAGCGGGAGCACCGGGGAGCTGTTTTTT.

In its sample, this clonotype was seen a few times. The chain is built from TRBV12-3 or TRBV12-4 and TRBJ2-3; perhaps D is TRBD1 or TRBD2 (6 bases each). V lost 6 bases to trimming and J lost 2 bases, with 15 bases between them. The CDR3 is 15 amino acids. CDR3 region: CASSTYRDSTDTQYF. CDR3 DNA: TGTGCCAGCAGCACCTACAGGGACTCCACAGATACGCAGTATTTT.

This chain links TRBV7-2 with TRBJ1-2; TRBD1 matches 7 bases. V trimming: 4 bases; J trimming: 4 bases; junction bases outside the gene matches: 3. The CDR3 covers 13 residues. Germline values: CDR1 SGHTA, CDR2 FQGNSA. The CDR3 region is CASSSDRAYGYTF. CDR3 DNA sequence: TGTGCCAGCAGCTCAGACAGGGCCTATGGCTACACCTTC.

In its sample, this clonotype was seen a few times. This chain connects TRBV27 to TRBJ2-5; the D gene is possibly TRBD1 (5 bases). From germline, CDR1 is MNHEY and CDR2 SMNVEV (reference sequence). The CDR3 consists of 14 residues. The germline V and J ends were trimmed by 1 base and 2 bases, with 8 bases remaining between them. CDR3 nucleotides: TGTGCCAGCAGTTTATGGGCAGGGCAAGAGACCCAGTACTTC. As protein: CASSLWAGQETQYF.

This clonotype was picked up a small number of times. This rearrangement joins TRBV11-3 to TRBJ2-3; TRBD2 matches 14 bases. This CDR3 is built from 18 residues. With V trimmed by 5 bases and J by 9 bases, 16 bases remained unmatched. CDR1 is SGHNT and CDR2 is YENEEA in the germline V gene. CDR3 nucleotides: TGTGCCAGCAGCCCCACCCAGACTAGCGGGAGGGCCACCGGGACGCAGTATTTT. It encodes CASSPTQTSGRATGTQYF.

In its sample, this clonotype was seen a few times. V usage is TRBV5-4 and J usage is TRBJ2-2, with D possibly called TRBD1 or TRBD2 (6 bases each). Per the germline V gene, CDR1 is SGHNT and CDR2 is YYREEE (reference sequence). The CDR3 is 17 residues long. V lost 1 base and J 5 bases, leaving 18 bases between the germline ends. CDR3 amino acids: CASSLQPPQGRTGELFF. For the CDR3, the DNA is TGTGCCAGCAGCTTGCAGCCCCCCCAGGGGAGGACCGGGGAGCTGTTTTTT.

This chain joins TRBV11-2 and TRBJ2-4; D may be TRBD1 or TRBD2 (5 bases each). Trimming pared 5 bases from V and 14 bases from J, leaving 22 bases between. CDR3 length: 14 amino acids. From germline, CDR1 is SGHAT and CDR2 FQNNGV. The CDR3 here is CASSPSRQGGFEYF. The CDR3 nucleotides read TGTGCCAGCAGCCCTAGCAGGCAGGGTGGGTTCGAGTACTTC.

As for this clonotype: The junction departs from germline at one end; a sequencing error may be responsible. The genes are TRBV19 and TRBJ1-4, with unresolved D. The CDR3 consists of 16 residues. The germline V gene has CDR1 LNHDA and CDR2 SQIVND (reference sequence). The CDR3 region is CASRASGPLANDKLFF. The CDR3 DNA follows: TGTGCCAGTAGAGCCAGCGGACCGCTTGCTAATGATAAACTGTTTTTT.

J is TRBJ2-1 and V is TRBV2; 7 bases fit TRBD1. The V gene end was trimmed by 10 bases and the J gene end by 5 bases; junction bases not matched to a gene: 14. The CDR3 extends over 15 amino acids. Per germline, CDR1 SNHLY and CDR2 FYNNEI. This CDR3 is CAILRGQGPNNEQFF. CDR3 DNA sequence: TGTGCCATCCTGAGGGGGCAGGGGCCTAACAATGAGCAGTTCTTC.

The genes are TRBV24-1 and TRBJ1-1; 9 positions agree with TRBD1. This CDR3 has 15 amino acids. Trimming at V came to 6 bases and at J to 2 bases, leaving 6 bases not matched to a gene. Germline CDR1 and CDR2: KGHDR and SFDVKD. This CDR3 reads CATSSSGQGNTEAFF. CDR3 sequence (DNA): TGTGCCACCAGTAGTTCGGGACAGGGCAACACTGAAGCTTTCTTT.

This clonotype was recorded a few times. V usage is TRBV4-1 and J usage is TRBJ2-1; 9 bases line up with TRBD1. This CDR3 has 17 amino acids. With V trimmed by 4 bases and J by 0 bases, 7 bases remained unmatched. Looked up from germline, CDR1 is MGHRA and CDR2 is YSYEKL. The CDR3 loop reads CASSLNAGQGSYNEQFF. CDR3 DNA: TGCGCCAGCAGCCTAAATGCGGGACAGGGCTCCTACAATGAGCAGTTCTTC.

This rearrangement joins TRBV6-6 to TRBJ1-5; weak D call: TRBD1 (6 bases). CDR1 MNHNY and CDR2 SVGAGI come from the germline V gene (reference sequence). This CDR3 contains 17 residues. V dropped 2 bases and J dropped 1 base, with 15 bases sitting between them. CDR3 coding DNA: TGTGCCAGCAGTTACGGAGGGGGGCAGATAAGCAATCAGCCCCAGCATTTT. This encodes CASSYGGGQISNQPQHF.

This clonotype was found many times. The chain has TRBV7-2 and TRBJ2-3, with TRBD2 matching 11 bases. The CDR3 spans 17 residues. V lost 8 bases and J lost 2; bases outside the gene matches: 12. Germline V gene lookup returns CDR1 SGHTA and CDR2 FQGNSA. The CDR3 nucleotides are TGTGCCAGCGGAGCACCACTAGCGGGAGTTTCCACAGATACGCAGTATTTT. The encoded protein is CASGAPLAGVSTDTQYF.

The chain links TRBV29-1 to TRBJ2-3, with D maybe TRBD1 (6 bases). The V gene lost 7 bases and the J gene lost 4 bases, with 12 bases spanning the gap. Germline assignment: CDR1 SQVTM and CDR2 ANQGSEA. The CDR3 is 12 amino acids. The chain's CDR3 is CSGTVSSDTQYF. CDR3 coding DNA: TGCAGCGGGACAGTAAGCTCAGATACGCAGTATTTT.